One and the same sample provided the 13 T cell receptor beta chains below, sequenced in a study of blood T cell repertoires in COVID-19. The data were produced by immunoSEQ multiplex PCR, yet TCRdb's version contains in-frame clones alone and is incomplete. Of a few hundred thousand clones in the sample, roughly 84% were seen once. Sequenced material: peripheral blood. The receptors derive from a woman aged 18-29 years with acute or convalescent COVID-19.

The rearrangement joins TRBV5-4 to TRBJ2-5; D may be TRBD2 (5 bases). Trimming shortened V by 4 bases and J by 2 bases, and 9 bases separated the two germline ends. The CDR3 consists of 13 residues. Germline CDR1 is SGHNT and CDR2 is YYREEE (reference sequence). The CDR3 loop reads CASSLGAQETQYF. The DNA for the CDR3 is TGTGCCAGCAGCCTGGGAGCTCAAGAGACCCAGTACTTC.

The CDR3 nucleotides are TGCGCCAGCAGCCAAGATTGGTCGGTTGCCACTGAAGCTTTCTTT. Amino acid sequence: CASSQDWSVATEAFF. The rearrangement uses TRBV4-1 and TRBJ1-1, with no clear D. The CDR3 spans 15 residues. Germline V gene lookup returns CDR1 MGHRA and CDR2 YSYEKL. With 0 bases removed from V and 4 bases from J, the gap between germline ends came to 12 bases.

The CDR3 loop is CASSQDLSPTDTEAFF. The CDR3 bases are TGCGCCAGCAGCCAAGATTTATCGCCCACTGACACTGAAGCTTTCTTT. The chain recombines TRBV4-3 with TRBJ1-1; D not certain. Per germline, CDR1 LGHNA and CDR2 YSLEER. The germline V and J ends were trimmed by 0 bases and 3 bases, with 14 bases remaining between them. This CDR3 is built from 16 residues.

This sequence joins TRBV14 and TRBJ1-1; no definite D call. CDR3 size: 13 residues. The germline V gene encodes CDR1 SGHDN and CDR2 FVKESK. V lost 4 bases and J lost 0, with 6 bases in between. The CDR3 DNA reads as TGTGCCAGCAGCCGCGGGATGAACACTGAAGCTTTCTTT. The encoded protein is CASSRGMNTEAFF. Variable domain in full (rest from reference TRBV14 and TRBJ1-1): EAGVTQFPSHSVIEKGQTVTLRCDPISGHDNLYWYRRVMGKEIKFLLHFVKESKQDESGMPNNRFLAERTGGTYSTLKVQPAELEDSGVYFCASSRGMNTEAFFGQGTRLTVV.

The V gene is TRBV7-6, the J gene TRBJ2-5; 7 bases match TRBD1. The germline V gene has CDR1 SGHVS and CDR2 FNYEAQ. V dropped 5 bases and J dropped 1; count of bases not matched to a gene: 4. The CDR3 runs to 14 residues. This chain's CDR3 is CASSTRQGQETQYF. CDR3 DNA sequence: TGTGCCAGCAGCACCCGACAGGGCCAAGAGACCCAGTACTTC.

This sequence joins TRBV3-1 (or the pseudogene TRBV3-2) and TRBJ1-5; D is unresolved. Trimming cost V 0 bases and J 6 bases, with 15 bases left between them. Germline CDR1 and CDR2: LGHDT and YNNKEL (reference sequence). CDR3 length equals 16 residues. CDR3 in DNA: TGTGCCAGCAGCCAAGAGAGGGTTGCTTTGGGTCAGCCCCAGCATTTT. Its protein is CASSQERVALGQPQHF.

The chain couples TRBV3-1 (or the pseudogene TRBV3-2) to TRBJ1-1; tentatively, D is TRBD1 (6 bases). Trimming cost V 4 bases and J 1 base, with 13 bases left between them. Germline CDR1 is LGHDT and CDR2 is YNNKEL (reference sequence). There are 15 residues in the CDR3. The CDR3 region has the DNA TGTGCCAGCAGCCCAGCGGACAGCCAGAACACTGAAGCTTTCTTT. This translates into CASSPADSQNTEAFF.

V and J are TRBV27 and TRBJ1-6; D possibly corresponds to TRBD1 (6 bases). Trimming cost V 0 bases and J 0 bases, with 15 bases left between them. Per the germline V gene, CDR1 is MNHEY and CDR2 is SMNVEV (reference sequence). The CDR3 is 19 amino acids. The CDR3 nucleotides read TGTGCCAGCAGTTTATCGGGGGGGCGAGTAAGCTCCTATAATTCACCCCTCCACTTT. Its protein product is CASSLSGGRVSSYNSPLHF.

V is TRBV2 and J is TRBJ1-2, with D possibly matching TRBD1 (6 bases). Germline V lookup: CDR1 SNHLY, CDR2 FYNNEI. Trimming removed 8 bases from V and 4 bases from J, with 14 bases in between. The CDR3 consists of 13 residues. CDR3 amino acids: CASCWTETYGYTF. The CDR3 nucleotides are TGTGCCAGCTGCTGGACAGAGACCTATGGCTACACCTTC.

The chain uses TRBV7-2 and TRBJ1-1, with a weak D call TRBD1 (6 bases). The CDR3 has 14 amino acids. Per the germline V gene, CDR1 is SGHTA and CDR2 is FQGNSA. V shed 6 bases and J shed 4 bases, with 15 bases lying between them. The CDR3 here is CASRTSSRGTEAFF. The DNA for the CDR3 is TGTGCCAGCAGGACCAGTTCCAGGGGCACTGAAGCTTTCTTT.

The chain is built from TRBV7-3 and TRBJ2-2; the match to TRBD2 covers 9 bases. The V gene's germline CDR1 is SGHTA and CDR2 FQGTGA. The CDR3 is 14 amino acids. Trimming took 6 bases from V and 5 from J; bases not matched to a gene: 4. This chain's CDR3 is CASRPAGGTGELFF. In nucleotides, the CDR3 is TGTGCCAGCAGGCCAGCGGGAGGAACCGGGGAGCTGTTTTTT.

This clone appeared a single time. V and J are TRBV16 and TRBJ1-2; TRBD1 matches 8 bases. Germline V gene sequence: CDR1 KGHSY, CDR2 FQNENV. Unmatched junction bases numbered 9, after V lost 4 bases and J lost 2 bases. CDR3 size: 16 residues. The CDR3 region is CASSPLTGGENYGYTF. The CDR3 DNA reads TGTGCCAGCAGCCCGCTTACAGGGGGGGAAAACTATGGCTACACCTTC.

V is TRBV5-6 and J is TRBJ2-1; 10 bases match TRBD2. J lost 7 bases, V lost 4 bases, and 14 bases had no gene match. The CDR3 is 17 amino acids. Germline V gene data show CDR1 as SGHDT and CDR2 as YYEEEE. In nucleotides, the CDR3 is TGTGCCAGCAGCCATTTCCTGGGCCTAGCGGGAGAAAATGAGCAGTTCTTC. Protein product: CASSHFLGLAGENEQFF.